The next 24 T cell receptor beta chains were all read from a single sample in a study of CD8 T cells in Susac syndrome. An input of 0.5 to 1 ug of RNA was subjected to reverse transcription using random hexamers. TCRdb reanalysed the immunoSEQ multiplex PCR reads using MiXCR and keeps one entry per CDR3 protein. This sample has about 83,000 distinct CDR3 sequences, with around 96% found just once. Sample: CD8+ T cells from PBMCs. The receptors shown here come from a human donor with Susac syndrome.

J is TRBJ2-5 and V is TRBV10-3, with 7 bases identical to TRBD2. CDR1 is ENHRY and CDR2 is SYGVKD in the germline V gene. This CDR3 contains 13 residues. V trimming: 8 bases; J trimming: 2 bases; junction bases outside the gene matches: 5. CDR3 sequence: CAIGPSGQETQYF. CDR3 DNA sequence: TGTGCCATCGGGCCTAGCGGTCAAGAGACCCAGTACTTC.

The genes are TRBV7-9 and TRBJ2-5; D may match TRBD1 or TRBD2 (7 bases each). The CDR3 loop spans 15 amino acids. CDR1 and CDR2 (germline): SEHNR, FQNEAQ (reference sequence). Trimming pared 4 bases from V and 5 bases from J, leaving 17 bases between. The CDR3 region has the DNA TGTGCCAGCAGCTCCCTCGACAGGGAGGGTGAGACCCAGTACTTC. Amino acids: CASSSLDREGETQYF.

The chain uses TRBV3-1 and TRBJ2-4; D possibly uses TRBD1 or TRBD2 (5 bases each). Trimming left V 5 bases short and J 5 bases short, with 13 bases between. The V gene's germline CDR1 is LGHDT and CDR2 YNNKEL (reference sequence). The CDR3 is 14 residues long. The CDR3 nucleotides are TGTGCCAGCAGCGCCACGGTGGGGGAAAACATTCAGTACTTC. Residues: CASSATVGENIQYF.

The chain is built from TRBV29-1 and TRBJ1-2, with D possibly matching TRBD1 (6 bases). Trimming pared 0 bases from V and 0 bases from J, leaving 14 bases between. Per germline, CDR1 SQVTM and CDR2 ANQGSEA. The CDR3 is 16 amino acids. The CDR3 nucleotides are TGCAGCGTTGAAGATCACGGGGGCTTTGCTAACTATGGCTACACCTTC. This sequence encodes CSVEDHGGFANYGYTF.

The chain recombines TRBV20-1 with TRBJ2-7, with D perhaps TRBD1 (6 bases). V lost 5 bases to trimming and J lost 0 bases, with 14 bases between them. The V gene's germline CDR1 is DFQATT and CDR2 SNEGSKA (reference sequence). The CDR3 loop spans 14 amino acids. The chain's CDR3 is CSAARGQASYEQYF. The CDR3 DNA reads as TGCAGTGCTGCGAGGGGACAAGCCTCCTACGAGCAGTACTTC.

J is TRBJ2-1 and V is TRBV30; D possibly corresponds to TRBD1 (6 bases). Looked up from germline, CDR1 is GTSNPN and CDR2 is SVGIG (reference sequence). The CDR3 runs 13 residues. The V end lost 0 bases, the J end lost 5 bases, and 8 bases lay between the germline ends. This CDR3 is CAWSVAGDNEQFF. CDR3 nucleotide sequence: TGTGCCTGGAGTGTAGCAGGGGACAATGAGCAGTTCTTC.

V and J are TRBV29-1 and TRBJ2-1; TRBD2 matches at 13 bases. CDR3 length: 17 amino acids. From germline, CDR1 is SQVTM and CDR2 ANQGSEA. V lost 6 bases and J lost 6; bases outside the gene matches: 14. The CDR3 here is CSVIVWGTSGIGNEQFF. CDR3 DNA: TGCAGCGTAATCGTGTGGGGGACTAGCGGGATTGGCAATGAGCAGTTCTTC.

V gene TRBV25-1 combines with J gene TRBJ2-7; TRBD1 might be the D (6 bases). The CDR3 runs to 14 residues. Germline V lookup: CDR1 MGHDK, CDR2 SYGVNS. Trimming pared 5 bases from V and 2 bases from J, leaving 13 bases between. For the CDR3, the DNA is TGTGCCAGCAGTCTTCTGACAGGCGCCTACGAGCAGTACTTC. It specifies CASSLLTGAYEQYF.

The chain couples TRBV20-1 to TRBJ1-1, with D possibly matching TRBD1 (5 bases). With 1 base removed from V and 2 bases from J, the gap between germline ends came to 14 bases. CDR1 and CDR2 (germline): DFQATT, SNEGSKA (reference sequence). The CDR3 loop spans 15 amino acids. The CDR3 DNA reads TGCAGTGCTAGAGCTCGTCAAGGGACTAACACTGAAGCTTTCTTT. Amino acid sequence: CSARARQGTNTEAFF.

CDR3 nucleotide sequence: TGCGCCAGCAGCCAGGGGAGAGGTGGAAACATTCAGTACTTC. Translated: CASSQGRGGNIQYF. The chain links TRBV4-3 to TRBJ2-4, with D possibly being TRBD2 (5 bases). The V gene lost 3 bases and the J gene lost 6 bases, with 12 bases spanning the gap. The CDR3 contains 14 residues. In germline, CDR1 is LGHNA, CDR2 YSLEER.

The chain has TRBV7-6 and TRBJ1-1; unclear D gene. This CDR3 region has 13 residues. The germline V gene has CDR1 SGHVS and CDR2 FNYEAQ. V was cut by 0 bases and J by 5 bases, with 7 bases left in between. The CDR3 is CASSLARVTEAFF. CDR3 nucleotides: TGTGCCAGCAGCTTAGCTCGGGTAACTGAAGCTTTCTTT.

This chain joins TRBV28 and TRBJ2-4; unclear D gene. Germline V lookup: CDR1 MDHEN, CDR2 SYDVKM. The CDR3 sequence is 16 residues long. The V and J ends lost 5 bases and 0 bases respectively, with 14 bases between them. CDR3 in DNA: TGTGCCAGCAGTCCTCGGGTTCTCCTAGCCAAAAACATTCAGTACTTC. It specifies CASSPRVLLAKNIQYF.

The chain links TRBV4-3 to TRBJ2-1; 7 nucleotides match TRBD1. Trimming removed 5 bases from V and 7 bases from J; junction bases left unmatched: 2. This CDR3 has 12 residues. CDR1 is LGHNA, CDR2 YSLEER, per germline. The CDR3 DNA reads TGCGCCAGCAGCGCCAGGGGGAATGAGCAGTTCTTC. Protein sequence: CASSARGNEQFF.

The chain is built from TRBV29-1 and TRBJ1-3; D gene unclear. V dropped 1 base and J dropped 11 bases, with 27 bases sitting between them. Germline CDR1 is SQVTM and CDR2 is ANQGSEA. The length of the CDR3 is 17 residues. This chain's CDR3 is CSVEVTQVPLQGEAIYF. CDR3 in DNA: TGCAGCGTTGAAGTCACGCAGGTGCCTCTTCAAGGAGAGGCCATATATTTT.

CDR3 DNA: TGTGCCAGCAGCGCCCAAGGGCCCCAGCATTTT. This sequence encodes CASSAQGPQHF. This chain links TRBV7-2 with TRBJ1-5; no firm D call. V lost 5 bases and J 9 bases, leaving 8 bases between the germline ends. The CDR3 totals 11 residues. Germline CDR1 reads SGHTA; CDR2 reads FQGNSA.

The genes are TRBV7-2 and TRBJ2-1; TRBD2 is a possible D gene (7 bases). The V end lost 3 bases, the J end lost 5 bases, and 14 bases lay between the germline ends. This CDR3 is 15 amino acids long. Germline V lookup: CDR1 SGHTA, CDR2 FQGNSA. Here the CDR3 reads CASSFPGGINNEQFF. The CDR3 coding sequence is TGTGCCAGCAGCTTTCCGGGGGGCATAAACAATGAGCAGTTCTTC.

The chain couples TRBV11-2 to TRBJ2-2; D not resolved. The CDR3 consists of 12 residues. V dropped 10 bases and J dropped 6 bases, with 12 bases sitting between them. Germline assignment: CDR1 SGHAT and CDR2 FQNNGV. CDR3 loop: CATKGSPGELFF. As DNA, the CDR3 is TGTGCCACCAAGGGTTCCCCCGGGGAGCTGTTTTTT.

This rearrangement joins TRBV20-1 to TRBJ2-7, with D possibly matching TRBD1 (5 bases). Looked up from germline, CDR1 is DFQATT and CDR2 is SNEGSKA (reference sequence). This CDR3 contains 14 residues. V was cut by 0 bases and J by 2 bases, with 11 bases left in between. CDR3 sequence reads: CSAREGQGAYEQYV. CDR3 sequence (DNA): TGCAGTGCTAGAGAAGGCCAGGGCGCCTACGAGCAGTACGTC.

This chain uses TRBV7-2 with TRBJ2-1, with 7 bases fitting TRBD2. Losses at the gene ends were 3 bases for V and 10 bases for J; bases not matched to a gene: 9. Germline loops: CDR1 SGHTA, CDR2 FQGNSA. The CDR3 is made up of 14 amino acids. This CDR3 is CASSFCAGVGEQFF. Here the CDR3 DNA reads TGTGCCAGCAGCTTTTGTGCGGGAGTGGGGGAGCAGTTCTTC.

The J gene is TRBJ1-2, the V gene TRBV2, with D perhaps TRBD1 (6 bases). Germline CDR1 and CDR2: SNHLY and FYNNEI. Trimming removed 7 bases from V and 8 bases from J, with 20 bases in between. The CDR3 has 14 residues. CDR3 coding DNA: TGTGCCAGCAATGAGGTACAGGGCGGAAAAGGCTACACCTTC. Residues: CASNEVQGGKGYTF.

This chain connects TRBV12-3 or TRBV12-4 to TRBJ2-1, with D possibly being TRBD1 (6 bases). Trimming left V 5 bases short and J 2 bases short, with 13 bases between. The CDR3 has 15 residues. The chain's CDR3 is CASSTDRKPYNEQFF. In DNA, the CDR3 is TGTGCCAGCAGTACCGACAGGAAACCCTACAATGAGCAGTTCTTC.

The V and J genes are TRBV2 and TRBJ1-2, with D possibly matching TRBD1 (6 bases). This CDR3 has 14 amino acids. Germline CDR1 is SNHLY and CDR2 is FYNNEI. Trimming cost V 8 bases and J 0 bases, with 13 bases left between them. The CDR3 region is CASYLGTPNYGYTF. The DNA of the CDR3 is TGTGCCAGCTATTTGGGGACACCTAACTATGGCTACACCTTC. The full variable domain, with the rest looked up from reference TRBV2 and TRBJ1-2, is EPEVTQTPSHQVTQMGQEVILRCVPISNHLYFYWYRQILGQKVEFLVSFYNNEISEKSEIFDDQFSVERPDGSNFTLKIRSTKLEDSAMYFCASYLGTPNYGYTFGSGTRLTVV.

This chain connects TRBV5-1 to TRBJ1-5, with D uncertain. Germline assignment: CDR1 SGHRS and CDR2 YFSETQ. CDR3 length: 14 amino acids. Trimming removed 2 bases from V and 1 base from J, with 7 bases in between. This CDR3 reads CASSFKLSNQPQHF. CDR3 in DNA: TGCGCCAGCAGCTTCAAATTGAGCAATCAGCCCCAGCATTTT.

This sequence joins TRBV28 and TRBJ2-7; 14 bases match TRBD2. Germline V gives CDR1 MDHEN, CDR2 SYDVKM. J gave up 7 bases and V 5 bases, and 7 bases lay outside the gene matches. CDR3 length: 15 residues. CDR3 in DNA: TGTGCCAGCAGTCAGCGGACTAGCGGGAGGTGGGAGCAGTACTTC. Translating it yields CASSQRTSGRWEQYF.